The entry that follows covers one T cell receptor (beta chain) sequence. Per the original data handling: Reference gene primers were amplified, and this amplification served to estimate nucleated cell counts. The repertoire was sequenced with immunoSEQ multiplex PCR; TCRdb's copy has only in-frame clones and lacks some. For V, J and clone size, that table is used; D and trimming come from the DNA. The repertoire holds about 200,000 clones, with more than 70% as singletons. V trimming: 8 bases; J trimming: 9 bases; junction bases outside the gene matches: 13. The CDR3 spans 14 residues. Germline V gives CDR1 MDHEN, CDR2 SYDVKM. The data stem from a study of blood T cell repertoires in COVID-19. Study as a whole: Samples of COVID-19 (acute and convalescent) were obtained from the United States, Italy and Spain. PBMCs, B-cell-depleted T cells, or T cells provided the cDNA or gDNA that made up the material.

The genes are TRBV28 and TRBJ2-3, with TRBD1 matching 8 bases. This TCR was recovered from a woman aged 80 or over with active or convalescent COVID-19. Material: peripheral blood. The CDR3 loop reads CASGPRTGKATQYF. The CDR3 DNA follows: TGTGCCAGCGGTCCCAGGACAGGGAAGGCCACGCAGTATTTT.